One and the same sample provided the 23 T cell receptor beta chains below, sequenced in a study of shared clonotypes between healthy human individuals (dated by TCRdb to 2020 to 2022). Library preparation was by the immunoSEQ multiplex PCR assay. Entries here come from immuneACCESS through TCRdb and include only in-frame sequences with V and J called. Some clones fail to appear in such tables; in the studies checked, an unresolved V gene covers under half of the shortfall, and the cause of the remainder is unknown. In all, the sample holds around 2.5 million clones, and over 85% of those were seen once. The ten largest clonotypes hold about 0.34% of the sample. Material for sequencing was naive CD4+ T cells from PBMCs. Sample cell subset or site, as interpreted from the label and publication: CD45RA+ positively selected. Every receptor here comes from a man aged 18 to 29 in good health. Some clones in this sample may be carry-over from other donors' samples.

The J gene is TRBJ2-7, the V gene TRBV25-1, with a weak D call TRBD2 (6 bases). V shed 7 bases and J shed 6 bases, with 16 bases lying between them. Germline loops: CDR1 MGHDK, CDR2 SYGVNS. This CDR3 comprises 13 residues. CDR3 nucleotide sequence: TGTGCCAGCACCCCAGGAGGGGCTGCCGAGCAGTACTTC. Translated: CASTPGGAAEQYF.

The CDR3 coding sequence is TGTGCCAGCAGCCCTACGACACAGGAATACTCCACTATGAGCTACACCTTC. It yields the protein CASSPTTQEYSTMSYTF. The V call is TRBV27, the J call TRBJ1-2, with a possible D match to TRBD1 (5 bases). The CDR3 has 17 residues. V dropped 6 bases and J dropped 9 bases, with 29 bases sitting between them. Germline V lookup: CDR1 MNHEY, CDR2 SMNVEV (reference sequence).

This rearrangement joins TRBV18 to TRBJ2-5; D is undetermined. With 3 bases removed from V and 0 bases from J, the gap between germline ends came to 11 bases. Germline CDR1 reads KGHSH; CDR2 reads LQKENI. The CDR3 runs to 15 residues. CDR3 nucleotides: TGTGCCAGCTCACCCGGATTGGGGTACCAAGAGACCCAGTACTTC. This gives the protein CASSPGLGYQETQYF.

V gene TRBV7-2 combines with J gene TRBJ2-5, with 13 bases matching TRBD2. The CDR3 covers 15 residues. Germline values: CDR1 SGHTA, CDR2 FQGNSA. The J segment lost 5 bases and the V segment lost 4 bases, leaving 4 bases of the junction unmatched. The CDR3 bases are TGTGCCAGCAGCTGGACTAGCGGGAGCGCGGAGACCCAGTACTTC. Translating gives CASSWTSGSAETQYF.

This clone was recorded a few times. The rearrangement links TRBV7-6 to TRBJ1-5, with D hard to call. Germline CDR1 reads SGHVS; CDR2 reads FNYEAQ. CDR3 size: 13 residues. V lost 0 bases, J lost 6 bases, and 6 bases lay in between. The CDR3 loop reads CASSLAHGQPQHF. The CDR3 DNA follows: TGTGCCAGCAGCTTAGCGCACGGTCAGCCCCAGCATTTT.

This chain connects TRBV18 to TRBJ2-1; TRBD2 is a possible D gene (5 bases). The CDR3 is made up of 15 amino acids. Germline V gene data show CDR1 as KGHSH and CDR2 as LQKENI. V was clipped by 6 bases and J by 2 bases, with 14 bases between them. The CDR3, as DNA: TGTGCCAGCTCGTTACTAGGAGGTACCTACAATGAGCAGTTCTTC. Its translation: CASSLLGGTYNEQFF. The full variable domain, rest sourced from reference TRBV18 and TRBJ2-1, is NAGVMQNPRHLVRRRGQEARLRCSPMKGHSHVYWYRQLPEEGLKFMVYLQKENIIDESGMPKERFSAEFPKEGPSILRIQQVVRGDSAAYFCASSLLGGTYNEQFFGPGTRLTVL.

The chain uses TRBV7-9 and TRBJ2-6; D is unresolved. With 1 base removed from V and 3 bases from J, the gap between germline ends came to 13 bases. The CDR3 has 17 residues. Germline values: CDR1 SEHNR, CDR2 FQNEAQ (reference sequence). The DNA of the CDR3 is TGTGCCAGCAGCTTAGGGGCCGGTGGCCGTGGGGCCAACGTCCTGACTTTC. It codes for CASSLGAGGRGANVLTF.

For this clone: The identical CDR3 is also encoded by other nucleotide sequences in the sample. The CDR3 DNA reads as TGTGCCAGCTCTCCGGACAGGGTCTATGGCTACACCTTC. Encoded protein: CASSPDRVYGYTF. This rearrangement joins TRBV18 to TRBJ1-2; 8 bases map to TRBD1. The germline V gene encodes CDR1 KGHSH and CDR2 LQKENI. The junction had 4 bases not matched to a gene; V was cut back by 6 bases and J by 4 bases. The CDR3 sequence is 13 residues long.

DNA of the CDR3: TGTGCCTGGCGGGACTCCACTCCTCCTTTGGGCGAGCAGTACTTC. Amino acid sequence: CAWRDSTPPLGEQYF. The V call is TRBV30, the J call TRBJ2-7; tentatively, D is TRBD2 (6 bases). The ends were cut back, 5 bases at V and 6 bases at J, with 23 bases in the middle. The CDR3 covers 15 residues. Germline CDR1 GTSNPN, CDR2 SVGIG (reference sequence).

The chain is built from TRBV29-1 and TRBJ1-4; D unclear. The CDR3 loop spans 11 amino acids. Per the germline V gene, CDR1 is SQVTM and CDR2 is ANQGSEA. V lost 7 bases and J lost 8, with 11 bases in between. The CDR3 loop is CSAVIGEKLFF. The CDR3, as DNA: TGCAGCGCCGTCATAGGAGAAAAACTGTTTTTT.

The rearrangement uses TRBV27 and TRBJ2-5; the match to TRBD2 covers 10 bases. Germline V gene sequence: CDR1 MNHEY, CDR2 SMNVEV (reference sequence). This CDR3 is 13 amino acids long. V gave up 8 bases and J gave up 2 bases; unmatched junction bases: 2. The CDR3: CASGLAAQETQYF. CDR3 sequence (DNA): TGTGCCAGCGGACTAGCGGCACAAGAGACCCAGTACTTC.

In this sample, this clone turned up once. The chain employs TRBV4-1 and TRBJ2-5, with D tentatively TRBD1 or TRBD2 (6 bases each). The CDR3 is made up of 14 amino acids. Trimming cost V 4 bases and J 5 bases, with 14 bases left between them. CDR1 and CDR2 (germline): MGHRA, YSYEKL. This chain's CDR3 is CASSPSGAEETQYF. For the CDR3, the DNA is TGCGCCAGCAGCCCCTCGGGGGCGGAGGAGACCCAGTACTTC.

The chain has TRBV9 and TRBJ1-1; perhaps TRBD1 as D (6 bases). Trimming removed 4 bases from V and 8 bases from J, with 15 bases in between. The germline V gene encodes CDR1 SGDLS and CDR2 YYNGEE. This CDR3 is 13 amino acids long. CDR3: CASSSRDTEEAFF. The CDR3 DNA reads TGTGCCAGCAGCTCTCGGGACACGGAGGAAGCTTTCTTT.

The CDR3 DNA reads TGTGCCAGCTCACCACCTTCTACAGGGGAGTACGGTGAAGCTTTCTTT. Protein sequence: CASSPPSTGEYGEAFF. The rearrangement joins TRBV18 to TRBJ1-1; 7 bases map to TRBD1. CDR1 and CDR2 from the germline V gene are KGHSH and LQKENI. V lost 0 bases and J lost 7; bases outside the gene matches: 11. The CDR3 totals 16 residues.

The chain uses TRBV11-3 and TRBJ1-1; no clear D gene. Germline CDR1 SGHNT, CDR2 YENEEA. The V gene lost 5 bases and the J gene lost 2 bases, with 6 bases spanning the gap. This CDR3 is built from 12 residues. In DNA, the CDR3 is TGTGCCAGCAGCGTGAAAAACACTGAAGCTTTCTTT. Its protein is CASSVKNTEAFF.

The chain has TRBV27 and TRBJ2-1; D remains unclear. The CDR3 contains 16 residues. V was cut by 3 bases and J by 0 bases, with 12 bases left in between. Germline values: CDR1 MNHEY, CDR2 SMNVEV (reference sequence). CDR3 nucleotide sequence: TGTGCCAGCAGTTTGAGACTCACAAGCTCCTACAATGAGCAGTTCTTC. Its translation is CASSLRLTSSYNEQFF.

This clone has just one count. Within the sample, other DNA sequences also encode this same CDR3. The chain recombines TRBV28 with TRBJ1-2; TRBD1 agrees at 7 bases. V dropped 5 bases and J dropped 5; count of bases not matched to a gene: 5. This CDR3 contains 13 residues. Per germline, CDR1 MDHEN and CDR2 SYDVKM. The DNA for the CDR3 is TGTGCCAGCAGTCCCGGGACAGATTATGGCTACACCTTC. This translates into CASSPGTDYGYTF.

This clone was seen a single time. This chain joins TRBV6-5 and TRBJ2-6; D uncertain. The length of the CDR3 is 15 residues. The V and J ends lost 5 bases and 0 bases respectively, with 8 bases between them. Germline V gene lookup returns CDR1 MNHEY and CDR2 SVGAGI. The CDR3 coding sequence is TGTGCCAGCAGTCCAGGTTCCTCTGGGGCCAACGTCCTGACTTTC. This codes for CASSPGSSGANVLTF.

The rearrangement links TRBV2 to TRBJ1-5; the D is unclear. Trimming cost V 6 bases and J 0 bases, with 12 bases left between them. The CDR3 loop spans 15 amino acids. The germline V gene encodes CDR1 SNHLY and CDR2 FYNNEI. The CDR3 protein is CASSQVEDSNQPQHF. In DNA form, the CDR3 reads TGTGCCAGCAGCCAGGTGGAGGATAGCAATCAGCCCCAGCATTTT.

The gene calls are TRBV5-4 and TRBJ1-2; no reliable D call. With 2 bases removed from V and 4 bases from J, the gap between germline ends came to 18 bases. There are 16 residues in the CDR3. Germline CDR1 SGHNT, CDR2 YYREEE (reference sequence). CDR3 DNA: TGTGCCAGCAGCTTTCGGCAGGTTTCTCCCCTCTATGGCTACACCTTC. It yields the protein CASSFRQVSPLYGYTF.

The chain links TRBV7-8 to TRBJ2-5; a weak D match, TRBD1 (7 bases). Trimming pared 11 bases from V and 1 base from J, leaving 11 bases between. The CDR3 is made up of 12 amino acids. Germline CDR1 reads SGHVS; CDR2 reads FQNEAQ. The CDR3 region is CAGGGTQETQYF. In nucleotides, the CDR3 is TGTGCCGGAGGGGGCACCCAAGAGACCCAGTACTTC.

This clone has just one count. This chain connects TRBV10-3 to TRBJ1-3; no firm D call. The CDR3 loop spans 15 amino acids. V was shortened by 6 bases and J by 4 bases, with 16 bases between the two germline ends. Germline V gives CDR1 ENHRY, CDR2 SYGVKD. The CDR3 DNA reads TGTGCCATCAGCCGCCAGGTCGCGGAGGGAAACACCATATATTTT. This sequence encodes CAISRQVAEGNTIYF.

The V and J genes are TRBV9 and TRBJ2-7; D unresolved. With 0 bases removed from V and 2 bases from J, the gap between germline ends came to 9 bases. The length of the CDR3 is 14 residues. CDR1 and CDR2 from the germline V gene are SGDLS and YYNGEE. Here the CDR3 reads CASSVGPGAYEQYF. CDR3 DNA sequence: TGTGCCAGCAGCGTAGGGCCGGGTGCCTACGAGCAGTACTTC.